The T cell receptor beta chain described here comes from a study of cytomegalovirus exposure and HLA in healthy donors. Study context: From roughly 180 million T cells, an earlier analysis saw roughly 100 million unique TCR beta sequences. Findings and limits, study-wide: Both high specificity and high sensitivity reportedly marked the classifier's diagnosis of cytomegalovirus status. Apparent HLA restriction characterized most CMV-associated TCR beta chains in a later analysis. Being productive about 87% or about 30% of the time was typical of most TCR beta V segments in an earlier analysis.

From germline, CDR1 is SGHRS and CDR2 YFSETQ. This CDR3 has 13 residues. Trimming removed 4 bases from V and 15 bases from J; junction bases left unmatched: 10. On this clone: Antigen unknown.

Primers included in the PCR were 60 Vbeta and 13 Jbeta primers. Sequencing used immunoSEQ multiplex PCR; TCRdb keeps in-frame clones, though not all of them. The sample holds roughly 190,000 clones, roughly four fifths seen once. Material: PBMCs. This sequence joins TRBV5-1 and TRBJ2-1, with TRBD2 matching over 10 bases. The receptor comes from a woman aged 18-29 years in good health and CMV-seronegative. This CDR3 is CASSLVAGGVLFF. Here the CDR3 DNA reads TGCGCCAGCAGCCTTGTAGCGGGAGGAGTATTGTTCTTC. The complete variable domain, with remaining parts taken from reference TRBV5-1 and TRBJ2-1, reads KAGVTQTPRYLIKTRGQQVTLSCSPISGHRSVSWYQQTPGQGLQFLFEYFSETQRNKGNFPGRFSGRQFSNSRSEMNVSTLELGDSALYLCASSLVAGGVLFFGPGTRLTVL.